One T cell receptor (beta chain) is described in this entry. Authors' processing steps: Quantification of nucleated cells was approximated via reference gene primer amplification. TCRdb keeps only in-frame clones here, not all; method: immunoSEQ multiplex PCR. The V and J calls and clone size were taken over from that table, and D and trimming were inferred from the DNA. The sample carries fewer than 250,000 clones, approximately 91% recorded once. These data belong to a study of blood T cell repertoires in COVID-19. Study in general: Material from acute and convalescent COVID-19 was sourced from the United States, Italy and Spain. In each case, the material was cDNA or gDNA derived from T cells, B-cell-depleted T cells, or PBMCs.

The ends were cut back, 6 bases at V and 1 base at J, with 13 bases in the middle. The germline CDR1 and CDR2 sequences are WNHNN and SYGVQD (reference sequence). There are 14 residues in the CDR3. Sequenced input: peripheral blood. This TCR was sampled from a woman aged 55-70 years with acute or convalescent COVID-19. The V gene is TRBV10-1, the J gene TRBJ2-7; a possible D gene is TRBD2 (5 bases). The CDR3 is CASSAMTGSYEQYF. The CDR3 bases are TGCGCCAGCAGCGCAATGACGGGGTCCTACGAGCAGTACTTC.